The clone carrying this T cell receptor (beta chain) was counted once. Antigen specificity is unknown. CDR1 SGHDT and CDR2 YYEEEE come from the germline V gene. With 5 bases removed from V and 3 bases from J, the gap between germline ends came to 9 bases. CDR3 length: 12 residues. TCRdb's copy holds only in-frame clones and misses some; the assay was immunoSEQ multiplex PCR. Of millions of clones listed, about 95% were seen once; the top ten hold roughly 1%. The data belong to a study of shared clonotypes between healthy human individuals. Study-level results: Sharing across several donors was seen in 4.5% to 6.5% of naive CD4 clonotypes. What limited the represented genetic and exposure-history diversity was the small number of donors. As a rule, naive subsets had a larger estimated richness than memory subsets.

Naive CD8 cells lacked CD45RO and underwent positive selection for CCR7, leaving out terminally differentiated effector memory CD45RA+ cells. This receptor was obtained from a man between 18 and 29 years old in good health. The specimen sequenced was naive CD8+ T cells sorted from blood. V gene TRBV5-6 combines with J gene TRBJ2-7, with unresolved D. Here the CDR3 reads CASSDNYYEQYF. The CDR3 region has the DNA TGTGCCAGCAGTGACAACTACTACGAGCAGTACTTC.